Presented here are 24 T cell receptor beta chains from one specimen sequenced in a study of radiation and T cells in renal cell carcinoma. The assay was immunoSEQ multiplex PCR, and TCRdb's table has in-frame clones only and misses some. The profile shows 60,000 to 75,000 clones, about 80% of them singletons. Stated time point: blood 4 weeks post-SBRT, at nephrectomy. Treatment defined: 15 Gy SBRT to primary tumor, nephrectomy 4 weeks later. The material was blood, obtained from a patient whose treatment included radiotherapy and nephrectomy. The receptors shown here come from a man aged 55 to 70 with renal cell carcinoma.

The rearrangement links TRBV7-2 to TRBJ1-2; no clear D gene. Germline-derived CDR1 and CDR2 are SGHTA and FQGNSA. Trimming shortened V by 1 base and J by 7 bases, and 7 bases separated the two germline ends. The CDR3 runs 12 residues. The CDR3 DNA reads as TGTGCCAGCAGCTTAGAAGGGCTTGGCTACACCTTC. This sequence encodes CASSLEGLGYTF.

This clone was counted many times. This rearrangement joins TRBV30 to TRBJ1-6; TRBD1 matches at 7 bases. The trim removed 5 bases at V and 7 bases at J, leaving 5 bases unmatched. Germline loops: CDR1 GTSNPN, CDR2 SVGIG (reference sequence). CDR3 size: 13 residues. The CDR3 is CAWQGELNSPLHF. The CDR3 DNA sequence: TGTGCCTGGCAGGGGGAGTTGAATTCACCCCTCCACTTT.

This chain connects TRBV7-9 to TRBJ1-4, with D hard to call. The germline V gene encodes CDR1 SEHNR and CDR2 FQNEAQ (reference sequence). The CDR3 runs to 15 residues. V lost 1 base and J 0 bases, leaving 6 bases between the germline ends. The CDR3 sequence: CASSLEAATNEKLFF. CDR3 nucleotides: TGTGCCAGCAGCTTAGAAGCTGCAACTAATGAAAAACTGTTTTTT.

The J gene is TRBJ1-1, the V gene TRBV7-9; 7 bases align to TRBD1. This CDR3 contains 12 residues. Germline-derived CDR1 and CDR2 are SEHNR and FQNEAQ (reference sequence). V trimming: 5 bases; J trimming: 11 bases; junction bases outside the gene matches: 8. CDR3 DNA: TGTGCCAGCAGCATCAGACAGGGTTTGGCTTTCTTT. Encoded protein: CASSIRQGLAFF.

The chain combines TRBV7-2 with TRBJ2-2; 10 bases align to TRBD2. CDR1 is SGHTA and CDR2 is FQGNSA in the germline V gene. The CDR3 extends over 18 amino acids. Trimming at V came to 1 base and at J to 2 bases, leaving 7 bases not matched to a gene. As DNA, the CDR3 is TGTGCCAGCAGCTTAGATGGTAGCGGGAGGTTTAACACCGGGGAGCTGTTTTTT. It codes for CASSLDGSGRFNTGELFF.

This clone was seen more than once but under ten times. The chain is built from TRBV15 and TRBJ2-2; the match to TRBD1 covers 7 bases. The CDR3 covers 15 residues. Per germline, CDR1 LNHNV and CDR2 YYDKDF (reference sequence). Trimming at V came to 5 bases and at J to 6 bases, leaving 9 bases not matched to a gene. This CDR3 is CATSGPRQGSGELFF. CDR3 DNA: TGTGCCACCAGCGGACCAAGACAGGGATCCGGGGAGCTGTTTTTT.

The chain couples TRBV10-3 to TRBJ2-5, with D uncertain. CDR1 ENHRY and CDR2 SYGVKD come from the germline V gene. Trimming took 4 bases from V and 1 from J, leaving 7 bases between them. CDR3 length: 13 amino acids. This chain's CDR3 is CAISAEFQETQYF. CDR3 sequence (DNA): TGTGCCATCAGTGCGGAATTCCAAGAGACCCAGTACTTC.

This sequence joins TRBV7-3 and TRBJ2-1; tentatively, D is TRBD2 (6 bases). Trimming removed 4 bases from V and 6 bases from J, with 10 bases in between. The germline gives CDR1 SGHTA, CDR2 FQGTGA. CDR3 length equals 13 residues. Here the CDR3 DNA reads TGTGCCAGCAGCTCGGGACTCAGCAATGAGCAGTTCTTC. Its protein is CASSSGLSNEQFF.

This clone was counted between two and nine times. This chain connects TRBV27 to TRBJ1-4; D is unresolved. This CDR3 has 14 residues. V lost 6 bases, J lost 0 bases, and 8 bases lay in between. CDR1 and CDR2 from the germline V gene are MNHEY and SMNVEV (reference sequence). CDR3 sequence (DNA): TGTGCCAGCAGGCCTAGTGCAACTAATGAAAAACTGTTTTTT. Translation: CASRPSATNEKLFF.

This clone is a singleton in its sample. The chain links TRBV29-1 to TRBJ1-4, with 7 bases fitting TRBD1. Germline V gives CDR1 SQVTM, CDR2 ANQGSEA. Losses at the gene ends were 8 bases for V and 4 bases for J; bases not matched to a gene: 10. The CDR3 extends over 14 amino acids. The CDR3 here is CSIRRGTVNEKLFF. For the CDR3, the DNA is TGCAGCATACGAAGGGGGACAGTTAATGAAAAACTGTTTTTT.

This clone has a single count. CDR3 in amino acids: CASSEERHADTQYF. DNA of the CDR3: TGTGCCAGCAGTGAAGAGAGGCATGCAGATACGCAGTATTTT. The V and J genes are TRBV2 and TRBJ2-3; D is unresolved. The V end lost 1 base, the J end lost 4 bases, and 9 bases lay between the germline ends. The CDR3 runs to 14 residues. Germline V gene sequence: CDR1 SNHLY, CDR2 FYNNEI.

This clone has only one observation. The J gene is TRBJ1-2, the V gene TRBV19, with TRBD1 matching 7 bases. Per germline, CDR1 LNHDA and CDR2 SQIVND (reference sequence). The V segment lost 6 bases and the J segment 8 bases; nucleotides outside the gene matches: 12. The CDR3 length is 14 residues. CDR3 region: CASSPDRASVGYTF. CDR3 bases: TGTGCCAGTAGCCCAGACAGGGCCTCGGTAGGCTACACCTTC. Based on the CDR3 plus reference TRBV19 and TRBJ1-2, the full variable domain is DGGITQSPKYLFRKEGQNVTLSCEQNLNHDAMYWYRQDPGQGLRLIYYSQIVNDFQKGDIAEGYSVSREKKESFPLTVTSAQKNPTAFYLCASSPDRASVGYTFGSGTRLTVV.

The chain is built from TRBV18 and TRBJ2-7; 11 positions agree with TRBD1. CDR1 KGHSH and CDR2 LQKENI come from the germline V gene. The CDR3 contains 13 residues. V was pared by 6 bases and J by 6 bases, with 4 bases of the junction left unmatched. The CDR3 loop is CASSRGQGGEQYF. CDR3 DNA: TGTGCCAGCTCGCGGGGACAGGGGGGCGAGCAGTACTTC.

The rearrangement links TRBV5-5 to TRBJ2-2; maybe TRBD1 (6 bases). The ends were cut back, 6 bases at V and 0 bases at J, with 9 bases in the middle. CDR1 SGHKS and CDR2 YYEKEE come from the germline V gene (reference sequence). This CDR3 contains 14 residues. CDR3 loop: CASIRGSNTGELFF. The CDR3 DNA is TGTGCCAGCATCAGGGGCTCGAACACCGGGGAGCTGTTTTTT. Full variable domain (rest looked up from reference TRBV5-5 and TRBJ2-2): DAGVTQSPTHLIKTRGQQVTLRCSPISGHKSVSWYQQVLGQGPQFIFQYYEKEERGRGNFPDRFSARQFPNYSSELNVNALLLGDSALYLCASIRGSNTGELFFGEGSRLTVL.

This clone was observed a single time. This sequence joins TRBV11-3 and TRBJ2-1; D may be TRBD2 (5 bases). Germline CDR1 reads SGHNT; CDR2 reads YENEEA. The CDR3 sequence is 13 residues long. The V and J ends lost 7 bases and 3 bases respectively, with 10 bases between them. CDR3 region: CASNGEGYNEQFF. CDR3 coding DNA: TGTGCCAGCAACGGGGAAGGCTACAATGAGCAGTTCTTC.

The chain employs TRBV9 and TRBJ2-3, with TRBD2 matching 7 bases. Trimming at V came to 0 bases and at J to 4 bases, leaving 5 bases not matched to a gene. Germline V gives CDR1 SGDLS, CDR2 YYNGEE. The CDR3 extends over 15 amino acids. The CDR3 DNA follows: TGTGCCAGCAGCGTAGCAGGCGCGGGGGCAGATACGCAGTATTTT. Its translation is CASSVAGAGADTQYF.

DNA for the CDR3: TGTGCCAGCAGCCAGCCGGAGGGAGGATTTTGGGGTACCGGGGAGCTGTTTTTT. It specifies CASSQPEGGFWGTGELFF. The chain has TRBV7-9 and TRBJ2-2; perhaps TRBD2 as D (6 bases). Trimming took off 5 bases at V and 5 bases at J, with 24 bases between the two ends. CDR3 size: 18 residues. Germline V gives CDR1 SEHNR, CDR2 FQNEAQ (reference sequence).

This clone was seen a single time. This chain joins TRBV7-2 and TRBJ1-4; D is perhaps TRBD1 (6 bases). Per germline, CDR1 SGHTA and CDR2 FQGNSA. V lost 5 bases and J 10 bases, leaving 14 bases between the germline ends. The CDR3 is made up of 13 amino acids. The CDR3: CASSEDSYGKLFF. The CDR3 nucleotides are TGTGCCAGCAGCGAGGACAGTTATGGAAAACTGTTTTTT.

The rearrangement uses TRBV25-1 and TRBJ1-1; D is undetermined. Deletions cut 2 bases from V and 8 bases from J, with 12 bases between. In germline, CDR1 is MGHDK, CDR2 SYGVNS. The CDR3 is 13 residues long. The CDR3 region has the DNA TGTGCCAGCAGTGAAACGAGGGCCCGAGAAGCTTTCTTT. It translates to CASSETRAREAFF.

This clone was counted once. The CDR3 here is CASSERAGLTGNTIYF. In DNA, the CDR3 is TGTGCCAGCAGTGAGAGGGCAGGCCTCACTGGAAACACCATATATTTT. V and J are TRBV2 and TRBJ1-3; D is unresolved. V was pared by 3 bases and J by 2 bases, with 14 bases between. The CDR3 is 16 residues long. Germline-derived CDR1 and CDR2 are SNHLY and FYNNEI. Full variable domain (remainder filled in from reference TRBV2 and TRBJ1-3): EPEVTQTPSHQVTQMGQEVILRCVPISNHLYFYWYRQILGQKVEFLVSFYNNEISEKSEIFDDQFSVERPDGSNFTLKIRSTKLEDSAMYFCASSERAGLTGNTIYFGEGSWLTVV.

This chain uses TRBV29-1 with TRBJ1-2, with D maybe TRBD1 (5 bases). Trimming removed 6 bases at V and 4 bases at J, with 9 bases between. The germline CDR1 and CDR2 sequences are SQVTM and ANQGSEA. The CDR3 consists of 11 residues. The CDR3 sequence: CSVLTGYGYTF. CDR3 in DNA: TGCAGCGTCCTTACAGGCTATGGCTACACCTTC.

This sequence joins TRBV5-6 and TRBJ2-7; D unclear. Trimming removed 4 bases from V and 4 bases from J, with 18 bases in between. The CDR3 runs to 15 residues. Per germline, CDR1 SGHDT and CDR2 YYEEEE. The CDR3 DNA reads TGTGCCAGCAGCCCGACCCCCCAGCCTGAATACGAGCAGTACTTC. Translation gives CASSPTPQPEYEQYF.

By sample fraction, this clone is medium-sized. The rearrangement uses TRBV19 and TRBJ1-1, with D hard to call. This CDR3 is built from 14 residues. CDR1 and CDR2 from the germline V gene are LNHDA and SQIVND (reference sequence). Trimming stripped 6 bases from V and 0 bases from J, with 11 bases between. The CDR3 bases are TGTGCCAGTAGGCACGGCAGTCTGAACACTGAAGCTTTCTTT. It translates to CASRHGSLNTEAFF.

In this sample, this clone turned up once. The chain combines TRBV6-5 with TRBJ2-1; weak D call: TRBD1 (6 bases). V gave up 5 bases and J gave up 7 bases, with 18 bases separating them. The CDR3 totals 15 residues. Germline CDR1 reads MNHEY; CDR2 reads SVGAGI. The CDR3 DNA sequence: TGTGCCAGCAGTCCATGGGGGACAAGCGGTAATGAGCAGTTCTTC. As protein: CASSPWGTSGNEQFF.